This T cell receptor (beta chain) was identified during a study of metastatic and nonmetastatic thyroid tumors (dated by TCRdb to 2019 to 2021). Regarding the study in general: Repertoires from peripheral blood and from tumor or nodule tissue samples of malignant and benign thyroid patients were compared. Results and caveats for the whole study, not just this receptor: In both blood and tumor samples, TCR beta diversity was reported to be significantly higher in malignant tumors than in benign nodules.

This clone came up a few times. Its cognate antigen has yet to be identified. Per-base quality was not reported, and no clone a single base away is much larger than it. No treatment had been received by any patient before thyroid surgery. Patient clinical samples collected from the early 2010s to the late 2010s were retrospectively analysed using T-cell receptor beta sequencing. The library was prepared using PCR. The run used an Illumina HiSeq 4000. The TCR beta-chain CDR3 region of each patient was profiled by high-throughput sequencing. Per the original workflow: The researchers built a classifier to tell apart papillary thyroid cancer patients with distant metastasis, based on CDR3 differences among clinicopathological groups. Repertoire diversity was assessed with the Shannon index, and tumor-blood repertoire similarity with the Morisita-Horn index. The raw public reads went through TCRdb reprocessing: fastp at Q25, MiXCR clone calling, in-frame beta chains kept. These V and J calls derive from TCRdb rather than the authors' analysis. The sample data list roughly 34,000 clones, and about a fifth of these were observed just once. The top ten clones comprise 2.5% to 3.5% of the sample.

The CDR3 runs 14 residues from the cysteine to the phenylalanine. Only CDR3 DNA remains: 42 bases, in frame from the first base. The germline V gene yields ENHRY for CDR1 and SYGVKD for CDR2. V is clipped by 3 bases and J by 0 bases, and the sequence between their germline boundaries is 6 bases long. The chain joins TRBV10-3 to TRBJ2-1, and possibly TRBD1, on 5 matching bases. This TCR came from a male donor with papillary thyroid cancer or a benign thyroid nodule (not recorded which). Some clones in this sample may be carry-over from other donors' samples. The sequenced material came from tumor tissue. The CDR3 protein sequence reads: CAISEGVSYNEQFF. The nucleotide sequence reads as follows: TGTGCCATCAGTGAAGGGGTCTCCTACAATGAGCAGTTCTTC.